One sample yielded the 14 T cell receptor beta chains listed below, sequenced in a study of OX40 agonist ivuxolimab in advanced cancers. TCRdb keeps only in-frame clones here, not all; method: immunoSEQ multiplex PCR. The table has about 84,000 clones, 75% to 90% seen once; the top ten hold 2.5% to 3%. Specimen: CD4+ or CD8+ T cells sorted from blood, collected in a trial of the OX40 agonist ivuxolimab. The receptors derive from an adult with an advanced solid tumor such as melanoma, head and neck, liver or kidney cancer.

This chain uses TRBV28 with TRBJ1-2, with unresolved D. V gave up 4 bases and J gave up 8 bases, with 17 bases separating them. The CDR3 sequence is 14 residues long. Looked up from germline, CDR1 is MDHEN and CDR2 is SYDVKM. CDR3: CASSSHDIPGGYTF. The DNA of the CDR3 is TGTGCCAGCAGTTCCCATGACATCCCGGGAGGCTACACCTTC.

This chain connects TRBV11-2 to TRBJ2-1; D possibly corresponds to TRBD1 (5 bases). Trimming stripped 4 bases from V and 6 bases from J, with 19 bases between. Germline V gene data show CDR1 as SGHAT and CDR2 as FQNNGV. The CDR3 sequence is 16 residues long. The CDR3 region is CASSWGWGEIPNEQFF. The CDR3 coding sequence is TGTGCCAGCAGCTGGGGCTGGGGCGAGATTCCCAATGAGCAGTTCTTC.

This clone showed up just once. This CDR3 is also generated by other DNA sequences in the sample. CDR3 loop: CASSFQGNTEAFF. The CDR3 DNA sequence: TGCGCCAGCAGCTTTCAGGGTAACACTGAAGCTTTCTTT. The chain employs TRBV5-1 and TRBJ1-1; tentatively, D is TRBD1 (5 bases). The CDR3 is 13 residues long. V lost 2 bases and J lost 2, with 7 bases in between. Per germline, CDR1 SGHRS and CDR2 YFSETQ.

This clone showed up just a few times. The J gene is TRBJ2-2, the V gene TRBV7-3; D is perhaps TRBD2 (5 bases). The CDR3 covers 13 residues. Trimming took 3 bases from V and 8 from J, leaving 10 bases between them. Per germline, CDR1 SGHTA and CDR2 FQGTGA. CDR3 residues: CASSLGREGELFF. In DNA form, the CDR3 reads TGTGCCAGCAGCTTGGGCCGGGAAGGGGAGCTGTTTTTT.

This clone was seen only a few times. The rearrangement links TRBV10-1 to TRBJ1-5; 7 bases are shared with TRBD1. CDR1 and CDR2 from the germline V gene are WNHNN and SYGVQD (reference sequence). V shed 4 bases and J 4 bases; nucleotides not matched to a gene: 7. The CDR3 contains 15 residues. Here the CDR3 DNA reads TGCGCCAGCAGTGGCCGACAGGGAGGGAATCAGCCCCAGCATTTT. It encodes CASSGRQGGNQPQHF.

The rearrangement joins TRBV5-4 to TRBJ2-3; the D gene is possibly TRBD2 (6 bases). The CDR3 is 16 amino acids. Trimming took 3 bases from V and 0 from J, leaving 14 bases between them. Looked up from germline, CDR1 is SGHNT and CDR2 is YYREEE (reference sequence). The CDR3 bases are TGTGCCAGCAGCTACGGGCGGGGTGCTAGCACAGATACGCAGTATTTT. Translated: CASSYGRGASTDTQYF. Complete variable domain (other parts from reference TRBV5-4 and TRBJ2-3): ETGVTQSPTHLIKTRGQQVTLRCSSQSGHNTVSWYQQALGQGPQFIFQYYREEENGRGNFPPRFSGLQFPNYSSELNVNALELDDSALYLCASSYGRGASTDTQYFGPGTRLTVL.

This sequence joins TRBV21-1 and TRBJ2-6; whether TRBD1, the table's D call, matches the DNA was not checked. TRBV21-1 is tagged as a pseudogene. The CDR3 is made up of 20 amino acids. The CDR3 region has the DNA TGTGCCAGCACCCCTCCCCCTGAACTTACAGGGAGCTCTGGGGCCAACGTCCTGACTTTC. Protein product: CASTPPPELTGSSGANVLTF.

This chain links TRBV6-1 with TRBJ1-3; no clear D gene. The germline CDR1 and CDR2 sequences are MNHNS and SASEGT. V lost 4 bases and J 1 base, leaving 14 bases between the germline ends. CDR3 length: 16 amino acids. The CDR3 loop reads CASSAGYSFSGNTIYF. In nucleotides, the CDR3 is TGTGCCAGCAGTGCAGGCTACAGCTTTTCTGGAAACACCATATATTTT.

The genes are TRBV5-1 and TRBJ2-2; D is unclear. The V end lost 3 bases, the J end lost 0 bases, and 9 bases lay between the germline ends. The germline CDR1 and CDR2 sequences are SGHRS and YFSETQ. The CDR3 has 15 amino acids. The CDR3 DNA sequence: TGCGCCAGCAGCTCCATGGCAACGAACACCGGGGAGCTGTTTTTT. It specifies CASSSMATNTGELFF.

V is TRBV5-4 and J is TRBJ2-1; D may be TRBD1 or TRBD2 (6 bases each). V was shortened by 1 base and J by 7 bases, with 15 bases between the two germline ends. The CDR3 length is 15 residues. From germline, CDR1 is SGHNT and CDR2 YYREEE (reference sequence). The CDR3 DNA sequence: TGTGCCAGCAGCTTGAAAGGGGGGTCTGGGAATGAGCAGTTCTTC. Translating gives CASSLKGGSGNEQFF. Full variable domain (missing parts from reference TRBV5-4 and TRBJ2-1): ETGVTQSPTHLIKTRGQQVTLRCSSQSGHNTVSWYQQALGQGPQFIFQYYREEENGRGNFPPRFSGLQFPNYSSELNVNALELDDSALYLCASSLKGGSGNEQFFGPGTRLTVL.

V and J are TRBV6-1 and TRBJ2-1; 7 positions match TRBD2. Germline CDR1 is MNHNS and CDR2 is SASEGT. This CDR3 has 12 residues. Trimming cost V 11 bases and J 1 base; bases outside gene matches: 2. CDR3 region: CAGGLSYNEQFF. As DNA, the CDR3 is TGTGCCGGGGGACTATCCTACAATGAGCAGTTCTTC.

The chain uses TRBV28 and TRBJ1-2; D unclear. V lost 3 bases to trimming and J lost 6 bases, with 8 bases between them. The V gene's germline CDR1 is MDHEN and CDR2 SYDVKM. This CDR3 has 12 amino acids. CDR3 loop: CASSLELDGYTF. For the CDR3, the DNA is TGTGCCAGCAGTTTGGAGTTGGATGGCTACACCTTC.

The V and J genes are TRBV11-1 and TRBJ2-1; weak D call: TRBD2 (6 bases). Germline V lookup: CDR1 SGHAT, CDR2 FQDESV (reference sequence). Trimming removed 3 bases at V and 7 bases at J, with 10 bases between. This CDR3 is built from 13 residues. The DNA of the CDR3 is TGTGCCAGCAGCTTGGCTAGCGAGAATGAGCAGTTCTTC. It encodes CASSLASENEQFF.

This chain joins TRBV4-3 and TRBJ1-1; 8 bases align to TRBD1. Germline CDR1 reads LGHNA; CDR2 reads YSLEER. CDR3 size: 13 residues. V gave up 5 bases and J gave up 3 bases; unmatched junction bases: 2. The CDR3 protein is CASSTQGDTEAFF. The CDR3 DNA reads TGCGCCAGCAGCACACAGGGGGACACTGAAGCTTTCTTT.